The clone carrying this TCR beta chain was seen only once. Its antigen is still unknown. These data are taken from a study of PD-1 blockade in mismatch repair-deficient tumors. About the study: All were previously treated, progressing patients with around 12 mismatch repair-deficient cancer types. Whole-study findings and limits: After pembrolizumab, tumor-resident clones rose rapidly, then generally contracted before radiologic responses.

Germline-derived CDR1 and CDR2 are SGHVS and FQNEAQ. V trimming: 1 base; J trimming: 8 bases; junction bases outside the gene matches: 8. The CDR3 spans 15 residues. The table came from immunoSEQ multiplex PCR; TCRdb's copy has only in-frame clones and leaves some out. The sample has 70,000 to 95,000 clones; approximately 78% are singletons. All patients were mismatch repair deficient, assessed by either PCR or immunohistochemistry. Sequencing used peripheral blood, obtained 44 weeks after starting pembrolizumab. The J gene is TRBJ1-2, the V gene TRBV7-8; 9 nucleotides align to TRBD1. The receptor's source is an adult with mismatch repair-deficient cancer. CDR3 loop: CASSLVGQGTGGYTF. CDR3 nucleotide sequence: TGTGCCAGCAGCTTAGTGGGACAGGGAACGGGGGGCTACACCTTC.